A single sample is the source of the 8 T cell receptor beta chains below, sequenced in a study of PD-1 blockade in classical Hodgkin lymphoma. Repertoires were generated with immunoSEQ multiplex PCR, while TCRdb's copy carries only in-frame clones and drops some. The sample has some 45,000 clones; 78% are singletons. Time point denoted: cycle 4 day 1 (C4D1), after five to seven weeks of nivolumab. Relapses following autologous stem cell transplantation were seen in all patients, with brentuximab vedotin exposure varying. This sample comprised peripheral blood mononuclear cells (PBMCs), obtained before the fourth cycle of nivolumab. All receptors come from a human donor with classical Hodgkin lymphoma.

The gene calls are TRBV7-2 and TRBJ2-1; D possibly matches TRBD1 or TRBD2 (6 bases each). The CDR3 is made up of 15 amino acids. Trimming stripped 1 base from V and 10 bases from J, with 17 bases between. The V gene's germline CDR1 is SGHTA and CDR2 FQGNSA. DNA of the CDR3: TGTGCCAGCAGCTTAGATACGGGGGCGGGTAGGGAGCAGTTCTTC. Residues: CASSLDTGAGREQFF.

This rearrangement joins TRBV7-6 to TRBJ2-5; D gene unclear. This CDR3 is built from 11 residues. The V end was cut by 5 bases, the J end by 7 bases, with 8 bases between. Germline CDR1 is SGHVS and CDR2 is FNYEAQ. The CDR3 loop is CASSAPGTQYF. CDR3 DNA sequence: TGTGCCAGCAGCGCCCCTGGGACCCAGTACTTC.

J is TRBJ2-1 and V is TRBV11-2, with 11 bases fitting TRBD2. This CDR3 contains 16 residues. CDR1 is SGHAT, CDR2 FQNNGV, per germline. J lost 6 bases, V lost 3 bases, and 7 bases had no gene match. Here the CDR3 DNA reads TGTGCCAGCAGCTTTCGCCGACTAGCGGGGTTCAATGAGCAGTTCTTC. Protein sequence: CASSFRRLAGFNEQFF.

The rearrangement joins TRBV30 to TRBJ1-5; D is unresolved. Trimming left V 1 base short and J 2 bases short, with 12 bases between. Germline V gene data show CDR1 as GTSNPN and CDR2 as SVGIG (reference sequence). The CDR3 loop spans 15 amino acids. The CDR3 nucleotides read TGTGCCTGGAGTGCGGCCCCGGGAGGCAATCAGCCCCAGCATTTT. Translated: CAWSAAPGGNQPQHF.

The chain combines TRBV28 with TRBJ2-3; 9 positions match TRBD2. The V segment lost 10 bases and the J segment 2 bases; nucleotides outside the gene matches: 10. CDR3 size: 15 residues. The V gene's germline CDR1 is MDHEN and CDR2 SYDVKM. This CDR3 is CATRSGGLDTDTQYF. The CDR3 DNA follows: TGTGCCACCCGTAGCGGGGGCCTCGACACAGATACGCAGTATTTT.

This clone was seen only a few times. The chain uses TRBV6-5 and TRBJ1-1; D remains unclear. V lost 5 bases, J lost 3 bases, and 13 bases lay in between. This CDR3 comprises 14 residues. In germline, CDR1 is MNHEY, CDR2 SVGAGI. CDR3 amino acids: CASSPRSRDTEAFF. In DNA, the CDR3 is TGTGCCAGCAGTCCCCGGTCCCGCGACACTGAAGCTTTCTTT.

The genes are TRBV5-5 and TRBJ1-1; 7 nucleotides match TRBD1. Germline V gene sequence: CDR1 SGHKS, CDR2 YYEKEE (reference sequence). With V trimmed by 4 bases and J by 0 bases, 6 bases remained unmatched. This CDR3 comprises 15 residues. The CDR3 loop is CASSPPQGMNTEAFF. The CDR3 DNA reads TGTGCCAGCAGCCCCCCACAGGGGATGAACACTGAAGCTTTCTTT.

This chain uses TRBV28 with TRBJ2-1; D is unclear. Germline CDR1 and CDR2: MDHEN and SYDVKM. V was cut by 8 bases and J by 5 bases, with 22 bases left in between. CDR3 length: 16 amino acids. This CDR3 reads CASRATLPGRDNEQFF. In DNA, the CDR3 is TGTGCCAGCCGGGCTACACTGCCCGGACGCGACAATGAGCAGTTCTTC.